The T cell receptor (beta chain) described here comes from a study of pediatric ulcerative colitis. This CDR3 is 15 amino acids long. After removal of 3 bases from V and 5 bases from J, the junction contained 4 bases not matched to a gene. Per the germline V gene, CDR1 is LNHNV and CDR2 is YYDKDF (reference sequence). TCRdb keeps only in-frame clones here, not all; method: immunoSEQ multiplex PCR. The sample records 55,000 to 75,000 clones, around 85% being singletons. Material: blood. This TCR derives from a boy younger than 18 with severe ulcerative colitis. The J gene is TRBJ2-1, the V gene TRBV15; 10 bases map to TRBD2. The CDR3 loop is CATSSRGTSDNEQFF. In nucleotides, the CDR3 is TGTGCCACCAGCAGTCGAGGGACTAGCGACAATGAGCAGTTCTTC.